Sequencing of this T cell receptor (beta chain) was carried out in a study of circulating CD8 cells and anti-PD-1 response in melanoma. Using around 15 ng of total RNA, TCR libraries were made with the QIAseq Immune Repertoire TCR panel. TCRdb independently ran MiXCR on the reads; one entry per CDR3 protein. The sample includes some 1,300 distinct CDR3 sequences, about a tenth of them seen just once. The CDR3 loop spans 14 amino acids. Germline CDR1 and CDR2: SGHKS and YYEKEE (reference sequence). Between the trimmed V and J ends, which lost 1 base and 2 bases, there was a span of 10 bases. Points on this clonotype: A read error may explain this, as a much larger clone is one base away.

From live CD3+CD8+TCRalphabeta+ cells, four PD-1 and/or TIGIT subsets were sorted. The gene calls are TRBV5-5 and TRBJ2-7, with D perhaps matching TRBD1 (5 bases). Sequencing used CD8+ T cells from PBMCs, obtained at baseline or after one month of anti-PD-1 therapy (not recorded which). The clonotype originates from a human donor with melanoma. In DNA, the CDR3 is TGTGCCAGCAGCTTGAGGCCAGGGACCTACGAGCAGTACTTC. Translating it yields CASSLRPGTYEQYF.